This is a list of T cell receptor beta chains from one sample in a study of human T cells and chemical hapten exposure. MiXCR was run by TCRdb on the RACE reads, yielding one entry per CDR3 protein. The table has 45,000 to 65,000 distinct CDR3 sequences, more than 8% seen once; the top ten hold around 10%. Sequenced here: whole blood, sampled in connection with sensitization to the hapten diphenylcyclopropenone (DPC). These receptors were taken from a man between 35 and 55 years old with alopecia areata. Some clones in this sample may be carry-over from other donors' samples. The CDR3 runs from the conserved cysteine through the conserved F or W. The D gene is left open where the match is weak. The size of a clone is reported for some rows only, either as once, few or many, or as a class for expanded clones.

TRBD2	TRBV5-1	few	TRBJ2-1	TGCGCCAGCAGCCCCCAACTCGGACTAGCGGGAGACAATGAGCAGTTCTTC	CASSPQLGLAGDNEQFF
.	TRBV7-2	many	TRBJ2-1	TGTGCCAGCAGAGGAGGGGGAAATGAGCAGTTCTTC	CASRGGGNEQFF
TRBD1	TRBV6-1	many	TRBJ1-1	TGTGCCAGCAGTGGGCGGACAGGGCAAACTGAAGCTTTCTTT	CASSGRTGQTEAFF
.	TRBV27	many	TRBJ2-7	TGTGCCAGCAGTTTAATTGGGGCGGCCTACGAGCAGTACTTC	CASSLIGAAYEQYF
.	TRBV6-5	few	TRBJ2-1	TGTGCCAGCAGCTATCAGAGAGGGGGAGCAAAGGGTGAGCAGTTCTTC	CASSYQRGGAKGEQFF
.	TRBV6-2/TRBV6-3	many	TRBJ1-1	TGTGCCAGCAGTTTCACCGGGGGGAACACTGAAGCTTTCTTT	CASSFTGGNTEAFF
TRBD2	TRBV20-1	.	TRBJ2-1	TGCAGTGCTAGAGAGATAGCGGGACTTTCCTACAATGAGCAGTTCTTC	CSAREIAGLSYNEQFF
.	TRBV5-1	few	TRBJ2-7	TGCGCCAGCAGCTGGACGACGTTCGACGAGCAGTACTTC	CASSWTTFDEQYF
.	TRBV6-1	many	TRBJ1-1	TGTGCCAGCAGACAGAACACTGAAGCTTTCTTT	CASRQNTEAFF
TRBD2	TRBV7-9	few	TRBJ2-7	TGTGCCAGCAGCTTAGTTGCGGGAGGTTTCGAGCAGTACTTC	CASSLVAGGFEQYF
TRBD2	TRBV5-1	few	TRBJ2-5	TGCGCCAGCAGCCCAACTAGCGGGATCCAAGAGACCCAGTACTTC	CASSPTSGIQETQYF
TRBD2	TRBV9	.	TRBJ2-1	TGTGCCAGCAGCGTAGAAGGAAGCGGGAGGGCCAATGATGAGCAGTTCTTC	CASSVEGSGRANDEQFF
TRBD2	TRBV6-5	few	TRBJ2-1	TGTGCCAGCAGTTACGCGGGAGGGCCGTCTGATGAGCAGTTCTTC	CASSYAGGPSDEQFF
.	TRBV30	many	TRBJ1-4	TGTGCCTGGAGTGCCCTCAAGGAAAAACTGTTTTTT	CAWSALKEKLFF
TRBD2	TRBV10-3	.	TRBJ2-7	TGTGCCATCAGTGGTGCATGGACTAGCGTCTCCTACGAGCAGTACTTC	CAISGAWTSVSYEQYF
.	TRBV7-9	few	TRBJ2-3	TGTGCCAGCAGCTTATCCGCCCTCACAGATACGCAGTATTTT	CASSLSALTDTQYF
.	TRBV15	few	TRBJ1-1	TGTGCCACCAGCAGAGCAGGGCAGTTTGAAGCTTTCTTT	CATSRAGQFEAFF
.	TRBV24-1	few	TRBJ2-1	TGTGCCACCAGTGACCCTAGGACAGTCTCCTACAATGAGCAGTTCTTC	CATSDPRTVSYNEQFF
TRBD1	TRBV19	.	TRBJ2-7	TGTGCCAGTGCCCGGGACAGCACTAAGGAGCAGTACTTC	CASARDSTKEQYF
TRBD2	TRBV7-3	large	TRBJ2-1	TGTGCCAGCAGCTTAGGACTAGCGGGCCACAATGAGCAGTTCTTC	CASSLGLAGHNEQFF
.	TRBV30	many	TRBJ1-1	TGTGCCTGGAGTGTCAGGGGCTCTTGGGAAGCTTTCTTT	CAWSVRGSWEAFF
.	TRBV6-6	.	TRBJ2-5	TGTGCCAGCAGTACCTCCGGGACCCTTAAGACCCAGTACTTC	CASSTSGTLKTQYF
TRBD2	TRBV10-3	.	TRBJ2-3	TGTGCCATCAGTGCCCCGGGAGGGCCCACAGATACGCAGTATTTT	CAISAPGGPTDTQYF
.	TRBV10-3	many	TRBJ1-6	TGTGCCATCAGTGAGTCGGGTCAAGACAATTCACCCCTCCACTTT	CAISESGQDNSPLHF
TRBD2	TRBV28	many	TRBJ2-1	TGTGCCACCGCTGGTGCGGGAGCGGTATACAATGAGCAGTTCTTC	CATAGAGAVYNEQFF
.	TRBV18	many	TRBJ2-7	TGTGCCAGCTCACCGAACTACGAGCAGTACTTC	CASSPNYEQYF
.	TRBV28	few	TRBJ1-2	TGTGCCAGCAGGACAGACGGTAACTATGGCTACACCTTC	CASRTDGNYGYTF
TRBD2	TRBV20-1	few	TRBJ2-7	TGCAGTGCTAGAAGCGGGATTTACGAGCAGTACTTC	CSARSGIYEQYF
.	TRBV7-3	.	TRBJ2-3	TGTGCCAGCAGCTTAGGGGCAGGGTCCGGCACAGATACGCAGTATTTT	CASSLGAGSGTDTQYF
.	TRBV27	.	TRBJ2-7	TGTGCCAGCAGTTCAACAGGGCAACTCTCCTACGAGCAGTACTTC	CASSSTGQLSYEQYF
.	TRBV7-8	.	TRBJ2-1	TGTGCCAGCAGCTCCAGGGTTAGCTACAATGAGCAGTTCTTC	CASSSRVSYNEQFF
TRBD1	TRBV5-1	.	TRBJ2-3	TGCGCCAGCAGCCCAGGACAGGGCATATACACAGATACGCAGTATTTT	CASSPGQGIYTDTQYF
.	TRBV28	few	TRBJ2-1	TGTGCCAGCAGTTTATGGCGGGCAGTTGGCAATGAGCAGTTCTTC	CASSLWRAVGNEQFF
.	TRBV3-1	many	TRBJ2-1	TGTGCCAGCTCCCCCCCCTCTATTAGTGAGCAGTTCTTC	CASSPPSISEQFF
.	TRBV7-8	few	TRBJ2-1	TGTGCCAGCAGCTCGCGGCCAACTAGTGATGAGCAGTTCTTC	CASSSRPTSDEQFF
TRBD2	TRBV20-1	few	TRBJ2-2	TGCAGTGCTAGAGATCCTGGCTCGGGACTAGCGAGCACCGGGGAGCTGTTTTTT	CSARDPGSGLASTGELFF
.	TRBV29-1	.	TRBJ2-1	TGCAGCGTTGAAGGATATAGGGACCGGAATGAGCAGTTCTTC	CSVEGYRDRNEQFF
.	TRBV5-5	many	TRBJ1-1	TGTGCCAGCAGCCCCTGGGGAACCACTGAAGCTTTCTTT	CASSPWGTTEAFF
TRBD1	TRBV3-1	.	TRBJ1-1	TGTGCCAGCAGCCAGCCCGGGGACAGGGGATTGAGCACTGAAGCTTTCTTT	CASSQPGDRGLSTEAFF
TRBD1	TRBV12-3/TRBV12-4	many	TRBJ1-5	TGTGCCAGCAGTCCCGCTTGGACAGGGGATAGCAATCAGCCCCAGCATTTT	CASSPAWTGDSNQPQHF
.	TRBV21-1	many	TRBJ2-1	TGTGCCAGCAGCATCAGATCCACCGAAGAGGATGAGCAGTTCTTC	CASSIRSTEEDEQFF
TRBD1	TRBV5-6	few	TRBJ2-4	TGTGCCAGCAGCTCTCGGGACAGGGGGCAGGACATTCAGTACTTC	CASSSRDRGQDIQYF
.	TRBV7-9	.	TRBJ1-5	TGTGCCAGCAGCCCAGACAGTAGCAATCAGCCCCAGCATTTT	CASSPDSSNQPQHF
.	TRBV18	many	TRBJ1-3	TGTGCCAGCTCACCACGCGACAGGATTGTAGCGAACACCATATATTTT	CASSPRDRIVANTIYF
TRBD2	TRBV7-2	.	TRBJ2-1	TGTGCCAGCAGCTCCCTGACGATCCTCGCGGGAGGAGGGAATGAGCAGTTCTTC	CASSSLTILAGGGNEQFF
.	TRBV9	many	TRBJ2-5	TGTGCCAGCAGCGCGACGCAAGAGACCCAGTACTTC	CASSATQETQYF
.	TRBV9	few	TRBJ1-1	TGTGCCAGCAGCGTAGAGGAGGAGAACACTGAAGCTTTCTTT	CASSVEEENTEAFF
TRBD2	TRBV28	many	TRBJ2-7	TGTGCCAGCAGTTTGGCCAGGACTAGCGGGAGTACCTACGAGCAGTACTTC	CASSLARTSGSTYEQYF
TRBD1	TRBV9	many	TRBJ1-1	TGTGCCAGCAGCTCAGGACAGGGGGCCACTGAAGCTTTCTTT	CASSSGQGATEAFF
TRBD1	TRBV2	.	TRBJ1-5	TGTGCCAGCGTCCGGGACAGTAATCAGCCCCAGCATTTT	CASVRDSNQPQHF
.	TRBV6-2/TRBV6-3	.	TRBJ2-3	TGTGCCAGCGGCTTCACAGATACGCAGTATTTT	CASGFTDTQYF
.	TRBV5-1	.	TRBJ2-3	TGCGCCAGCTCCGAACTAGCCAACACAGATACGCAGTATTTT	CASSELANTDTQYF
TRBD1	TRBV19	many	TRBJ1-5	TGTGCCAGCCAGGGGGGAAATCAGCCCCAGCATTTT	CASQGGNQPQHF
.	TRBV3-1	few	TRBJ2-3	TGTGCCAGCAGCCAAGGGCTAGTAGGCACAGATACGCAGTATTTT	CASSQGLVGTDTQYF
.	TRBV9	few	TRBJ2-3	TGTGCCAGCAGCCCACGGACAGCGGCGGATACGCAGTATTTT	CASSPRTAADTQYF
TRBD1	TRBV6-6	few	TRBJ2-2	TGTGCCAGCTCCGGGACAGCGAACACCGGGGAGCTGTTTTTT	CASSGTANTGELFF
.	TRBV27	.	TRBJ2-3	TGTGCCAGCAAAAGCTTCACAGATACGCAGTATTTT	CASKSFTDTQYF
TRBD2	TRBV7-2	few	TRBJ2-1	TGTGCCAGCAGCTTCACAGCGGGATCATCCTACAATGAGCAGTTCTTC	CASSFTAGSSYNEQFF